This TCR beta chain was sequenced in a study of blood T cell repertoires in COVID-19. Study at large: The United States, Italy and Spain were the sources of the acute and convalescent COVID-19 samples.

CDR1 is LGHDT and CDR2 is YNNKEL in the germline V gene (reference sequence). V was clipped by 2 bases and J by 4 bases, with 20 bases between them. The CDR3 totals 17 residues. Some clones are missing from TCRdb's copy, which holds only in-frame ones; the method was immunoSEQ multiplex PCR. The sample consists of under 300,000 clones, around 90% of them appearing once. The clonotype comes from a woman aged 30 to 39 who had recovered from COVID-19. Sequencing was performed on PBMCs or T cells enriched from blood (not recorded which). The chain has TRBV3-1 (or the pseudogene TRBV3-2) and TRBJ2-5, with D possibly matching TRBD1 (5 bases). The CDR3 loop is CASSQYQTGMVRETQYF. The DNA for the CDR3 is TGTGCCAGCAGCCAATACCAAACAGGTATGGTTCGAGAGACCCAGTACTTC.